This T cell receptor beta chain stems from a study of T cells after yellow fever vaccination. One entry per CDR3 protein results from TCRdb running MiXCR on the 5' RACE reads. Altogether some 350,000 distinct CDR3 sequences are present, roughly 6.1% being singletons, with the ten largest covering approximately 16%. CDR1 SGHTA and CDR2 FQGNSA come from the germline V gene. Between the trimmed V and J ends, which lost 1 base and 2 bases, there was a span of 12 bases. CDR3 length equals 16 residues. The sample holds many counts of this clonotype. The chain combines TRBV7-2 with TRBJ1-5, with D unresolved. The TCR originated in a man under 40 who received the YFV17D yellow fever vaccine. This specimen consisted of PBMCs, obtained 5 days after the yellow fever booster vaccination. CDR3 loop: CASSLGPTWGNQPQHF. CDR3 DNA: TGTGCCAGCAGCTTAGGACCGACCTGGGGCAATCAGCCCCAGCATTTT.